This T cell receptor beta chain was sequenced for a study of OX40 agonist ivuxolimab in advanced cancers. Study summary: Ivuxolimab, an agonistic anti-OX40 (CD134) antibody, was given to patients. Recorded diagnoses for dose-escalation patients were hepatocellular carcinoma, melanoma, renal cell or head and neck cancer. Study-level findings and limits: Researchers report that CD8+ T cells had, on average, more expanded clones than CD4+.

The germline gives CDR1 SNHLY, CDR2 FYNNEI. V was shortened by 8 bases and J by 1 base, with 20 bases between the two germline ends. The CDR3 loop spans 16 amino acids. Sequencing used immunoSEQ multiplex PCR; TCRdb keeps in-frame clones, though not all of them. The sample lists around 150,000 clones, roughly 92% occurring once. Regarding this clone: Its antigen is not identified.

Here the sequenced sample was CD4+ or CD8+ T cells sorted from blood, taken in a trial of the OX40 agonist ivuxolimab. This chain links TRBV2 with TRBJ1-2, with a weak D call TRBD1 (5 bases). This TCR derives from an adult with an advanced solid tumor such as melanoma, head and neck, liver or kidney cancer. CDR3 nucleotides: TGTGCCAGCGGGGGTAGAGGGGTAAATATTAACTATGGCTACACCTTC. Translated: CASGGRGVNINYGYTF.